The rows below give T cell receptor beta chains drawn from one sample of a study of shared clonotypes between healthy human individuals. The table came from immunoSEQ multiplex PCR; TCRdb's copy has only in-frame clones and leaves some out. This repertoire shows 2 million to 2.5 million clones, almost 96% found once; its top ten account for approximately 0.13%. The source material was naive CD4+ T cells sorted from blood. Receptors originate from a man aged 18 to 29 in good health. The CDR3 runs from the conserved cysteine through the conserved F or W. The D gene is left open where the match is weak. Clone sizes are given selectively: once, few, many, or a class where the clone is expanded.

clone size,D gene,V gene,J gene,CDR3 length,CDR3 protein,CDR3 DNA
.,TRBD1,TRBV2,TRBJ2-5,15,CASRGTGAVWETQYF,TGTGCCAGCCGTGGGACAGGGGCCGTTTGGGAGACCCAGTACTTC
.,TRBD1,TRBV7-2,TRBJ1-2,14,CASSPGQGAIGYTF,TGTGCCAGCAGCCCCGGACAGGGTGCTATCGGCTACACCTTC
.,.,TRBV5-4,TRBJ1-2,16,CASRTGVDSRNYGYTF,TGTGCCAGCAGAACTGGGGTAGACAGCCGTAACTATGGCTACACCTTC
.,.,TRBV20-1,TRBJ1-1,11,CSAQGETEAFF,TGCAGTGCCCAGGGTGAGACTGAAGCTTTCTTT
.,TRBD1,TRBV6-5,TRBJ2-2,14,CASSYSKGTVELFF,TGTGCCAGCAGTTACTCGAAGGGGACAGTGGAGCTGTTTTTT
.,TRBD1,TRBV10-3,TRBJ2-2,14,CAIRQGVDTGELFF,TGTGCCATCAGACAGGGGGTAGACACCGGGGAGCTGTTTTTT
.,TRBD2,TRBV9,TRBJ2-7,14,CASSLAGGPYEQYF,TGTGCCAGCAGCCTAGCGGGAGGGCCCTACGAGCAGTACTTC
.,.,TRBV10-3,TRBJ1-2,14,CAISDGALGYGYTF,TGTGCCATCAGTGATGGGGCCTTAGGCTATGGCTACACCTTC
.,.,TRBV5-1,TRBJ2-3,14,CASSPQQGSDTQYF,TGCGCCAGCAGCCCGCAACAGGGATCAGATACGCAGTATTTT
.,.,TRBV6-6,TRBJ2-1,12,CASRKLDNEQFF,TGTGCCAGCAGAAAATTAGACAATGAGCAGTTCTTC
.,.,TRBV18,TRBJ2-5,14,CASSPYQIQETQYF,TGTGCCAGCTCACCCTATCAGATCCAAGAGACCCAGTACTTC
.,TRBD1,TRBV28,TRBJ1-1,16,CASSNQPGTGGSEAFF,TGTGCCAGCAGTAATCAACCCGGGACAGGGGGGTCTGAAGCTTTCTTT
.,TRBD2,TRBV19,TRBJ2-1,14,CASSMSGSWNEQFF,TGTGCCAGTAGTATGAGCGGGAGTTGGAATGAGCAGTTCTTC
.,TRBD1,TRBV9,TRBJ1-6,17,CASSVGTGGKFRSPLHF,TGTGCCAGCAGCGTAGGGACAGGGGGCAAGTTTAGGTCACCCCTCCACTTT
.,.,TRBV7-2,TRBJ2-1,12,CASSPFGGEQFF,TGTGCCAGCAGCCCGTTTGGGGGTGAGCAGTTCTTC
.,.,TRBV18,TRBJ2-7,12,CASSPYPGEQYF,TGTGCCAGCTCACCGTATCCGGGGGAGCAGTACTTC
.,.,TRBV4-3,TRBJ2-2,15,CASSQEWENTGELFF,TGCGCCAGCAGCCAGGAGTGGGAAAACACCGGGGAGCTGTTTTTT
once,TRBD2,TRBV7-9,TRBJ2-3,13,CASGLAGTDTQYF,TGTGCCAGCGGACTAGCGGGGACAGATACGCAGTATTTT
.,.,TRBV7-8,TRBJ1-3,16,CASSFGQGSAGNTIYF,TGTGCCAGCAGCTTTGGGCAGGGGAGCGCTGGAAACACCATATATTTT
.,TRBD2,TRBV6-1,TRBJ2-1,15,CASSTTSGSTNEQFF,TGTGCCAGCAGTACAACTAGCGGGTCGACCAATGAGCAGTTCTTC
.,TRBD1,TRBV15,TRBJ1-2,16,CATSNGQGLGNYGYTF,TGTGCCACCAGCAACGGACAGGGGCTCGGGAACTATGGCTACACCTTC
.,TRBD2,TRBV18,TRBJ2-7,18,CASSPPGLAGGGYHEQYF,TGTGCCAGCTCACCCCCTGGACTAGCGGGAGGTGGTTACCACGAGCAGTACTTC
.,.,TRBV6-1,TRBJ2-3,13,CASTGGSTDTQYF,TGTGCCAGCACTGGGGGGAGCACAGATACGCAGTATTTT
.,.,TRBV5-1,TRBJ2-3,12,CASSLSSDTQYF,TGCGCCAGCAGCTTGTCGTCAGATACGCAGTATTTT
.,.,TRBV30,TRBJ2-7,12,CAWSGLSYEQYF,TGTGCCTGGAGTGGTTTGTCCTACGAGCAGTACTTC
.,.,TRBV18,TRBJ2-3,14,CASSQAVPTDTQYF,TGTGCCAGCTCACAGGCGGTCCCCACAGATACGCAGTATTTT
few,TRBD1,TRBV29-1,TRBJ2-5,13,CSVDKGAKETQYF,TGCAGCGTTGATAAGGGGGCCAAAGAGACCCAGTACTTC
.,TRBD1,TRBV4-2,TRBJ1-6,16,CASSQGDRGQGSPLHF,TGTGCCAGCAGCCAAGGGGACAGGGGGCAAGGTTCACCCCTCCACTTT
.,.,TRBV6-5,TRBJ1-2,15,CASSYSRGQLYGYTF,TGTGCCAGCAGTTACTCCAGAGGCCAGCTCTATGGCTACACCTTC
.,.,TRBV28,TRBJ2-6,16,CASSLARLSGANVLTF,TGTGCCAGCAGTTTAGCCAGGCTCTCTGGGGCCAACGTCCTGACTTTC
.,.,TRBV11-1,TRBJ1-1,13,CASSLIGGNEAFF,TGTGCCAGCAGCCTAATAGGGGGAAATGAAGCTTTCTTT
once,.,TRBV6-6,TRBJ2-3,13,CASSFPLADTQYF,TGTGCCAGCAGTTTCCCTTTGGCAGATACGCAGTATTTT
.,.,TRBV7-8,TRBJ1-4,15,CASSLAAAVGEKLFF,TGTGCCAGCAGCTTAGCCGCCGCTGTAGGTGAAAAACTGTTTTTT
.,TRBD2,TRBV30,TRBJ2-5,13,CAWNVGLVVTQYF,TGTGCCTGGAACGTGGGACTAGTGGTGACCCAGTACTTC
.,.,TRBV28,TRBJ1-1,16,CASSSVKTGPNTEAFF,TGTGCCAGCAGTTCTGTCAAGACAGGCCCGAACACTGAAGCTTTCTTT
.,.,TRBV10-3,TRBJ2-5,14,CAISVEGTKETQYF,TGTGCCATCAGTGTGGAGGGAACTAAAGAGACCCAGTACTTC
.,.,TRBV6-1,TRBJ1-2,14,CASSDSPIVGGYTF,TGTGCCAGCAGTGATTCCCCTATCGTAGGAGGCTACACCTTC
.,TRBD1,TRBV7-2,TRBJ2-2,16,CASSLRGTANTGELFF,TGTGCCAGCAGCTTAAGAGGGACAGCGAACACCGGGGAGCTGTTTTTT
.,TRBD2,TRBV19,TRBJ2-2,17,CASSPTYGTTNTGELFF,TGTGCCAGTAGCCCAACTTACGGGACTACGAACACCGGGGAGCTGTTTTTT
once,.,TRBV11-2,TRBJ1-4,11,CASSLSEKLFF,TGTGCCAGCAGCTTGAGTGAAAAACTGTTTTTT
.,TRBD1,TRBV7-9,TRBJ1-3,15,CASSGRTGKGNTIYF,TGTGCCAGCAGCGGAAGGACAGGGAAAGGAAACACCATATATTTT
.,TRBD2,TRBV2,TRBJ2-1,13,CASRASGTGEQFF,TGTGCCAGCAGGGCTAGCGGGACGGGTGAGCAGTTCTTC
.,.,TRBV4-1,TRBJ1-3,15,CASSQGGTLGNTIYF,TGCGCCAGCAGCCAGGGGGGGACGCTAGGAAACACCATATATTTT